This T cell receptor beta chain was captured in a study of shared T cell receptors in the human thymus. V dropped 1 base and J dropped 4; count of bases not matched to a gene: 6. CDR3 length equals 16 residues. Germline CDR1 and CDR2: MNHEY and SVGAGI. TCRdb's table, derived via immunoSEQ multiplex PCR, lists solely in-frame clones and lacks some. This table holds some 700,000 clones, around 87% found once. This clone was detected once. Another study also made use of these data, one on human thymus T cells. As that study records: The people who donated were healthy Finnish babies having corrective surgery for congenital heart defects. Thymic samples were excised during corrective heart operations. Thymic repertoires overlap heavily among unrelated individuals, related research has reported.

The chain links TRBV6-5 to TRBJ2-3, with 9 bases that match TRBD2. The sample was thymocytes. The sequence came from a boy under two years old with a congenital heart defect. CDR3 nucleotide sequence: TGTGCCAGCAGTTACTTTTCTAGCGGGATCTCAGATACGCAGTATTTT. Its translation is CASSYFSSGISDTQYF.